A selection of T cell receptor beta chains follows, all from one sample in a study of post-analysis software for immune sequencing data. TCRdb re-derived calls from the PCR reads in MiXCR, one entry per CDR3 protein. The sample carries hundreds of thousands of distinct CDR3 sequences, roughly three fifths recorded once. The sequenced sample consisted of blood. The receptors stem from a girl aged 2 to 9 with multiple sclerosis. The CDR3 runs from the conserved cysteine through the conserved F or W. A D gene is named only where the DNA matches it firmly. Clone size is stated in some rows and not others, as once, few, many or a class when expanded.

v_gene: TRBV11-2; d_gene: NA; j_gene: TRBJ2-4; abundance: few; CDR3nt: TGTGCCAGCAGCAACGAAGAAGCCAAAAACATTCAGTACTTC; CDR3aa: CASSNEEAKNIQYF
v_gene: TRBV12-3/TRBV12-4; d_gene: TRBD2; j_gene: TRBJ2-6; abundance: NA; CDR3nt: TGTGCCAGCAGGCCCAACGGGGGGAGAAGTTCTGGGGCCAACGTCCTGACTTTC; CDR3aa: CASRPNGGRSSGANVLTF
v_gene: TRBV10-3; d_gene: NA; j_gene: TRBJ2-1; abundance: NA; CDR3nt: TGTGCCATCAGGGACGGGCGGAACTACAATGAGCAGTTCTTC; CDR3aa: CAIRDGRNYNEQFF
v_gene: TRBV10-3; d_gene: NA; j_gene: TRBJ1-2; abundance: NA; CDR3nt: TGTGCCATCAGTGAGAGGGGAATGGTTGGCTACACCTTC; CDR3aa: CAISERGMVGYTF
v_gene: TRBV20-1; d_gene: TRBD2; j_gene: TRBJ2-1; abundance: NA; CDR3nt: TGCAGTGCTAGAGATGAGTTGCCTAGCGGGGCCCGATACAATGAGCAGTTCTTC; CDR3aa: CSARDELPSGARYNEQFF
v_gene: TRBV6-5; d_gene: NA; j_gene: TRBJ2-6; abundance: NA; CDR3nt: TGTGCCAGCAGGCGGATCTTGTCTGGGGCCAACGTCCTGACTTTC; CDR3aa: CASRRILSGANVLTF
v_gene: TRBV29-1; d_gene: NA; j_gene: TRBJ1-1; abundance: once; CDR3nt: TGCAGCCACGCTACGAACACTGAAGCTTTCTTT; CDR3aa: CSHATNTEAFF
v_gene: TRBV7-9; d_gene: NA; j_gene: TRBJ2-4; abundance: NA; CDR3nt: TGTGCCAGCAGCCGTGGGGGAAACATTCAGTACTTC; CDR3aa: CASSRGGNIQYF
v_gene: TRBV20-1; d_gene: NA; j_gene: TRBJ2-3; abundance: NA; CDR3nt: TGCAGTGCTAGAGATGGCGACCGAGCTTTCACAGATACGCAGTATTTT; CDR3aa: CSARDGDRAFTDTQYF
v_gene: TRBV4-3; d_gene: NA; j_gene: TRBJ1-1; abundance: few; CDR3nt: TGCGCCAGCAGCCAAGATAGGACACTTGGGCCGGGGACTGAAGCTTTCTTT; CDR3aa: CASSQDRTLGPGTEAFF
v_gene: TRBV12-3/TRBV12-4; d_gene: TRBD1; j_gene: TRBJ1-2; abundance: NA; CDR3nt: TGTGCCAGCAGTCGGGACAGATATGGCTACACCTTC; CDR3aa: CASSRDRYGYTF
v_gene: TRBV7-8; d_gene: NA; j_gene: TRBJ1-1; abundance: NA; CDR3nt: TGTGCCAGCAGCTTAAGGGGACAAATGAACACTGAAGCTTTCTTT; CDR3aa: CASSLRGQMNTEAFF
v_gene: TRBV29-1; d_gene: NA; j_gene: TRBJ1-1; abundance: NA; CDR3nt: TGCAGCGTTCCCGGGACGAGTCGTTACGAAGCTTTCTTT; CDR3aa: CSVPGTSRYEAFF
v_gene: TRBV29-1; d_gene: NA; j_gene: TRBJ2-5; abundance: NA; CDR3nt: TGCAGCGTCCTCCCCCAGGGGAGGCGAGAGACCCAGTACTTC; CDR3aa: CSVLPQGRRETQYF
v_gene: TRBV5-1; d_gene: TRBD1; j_gene: TRBJ2-1; abundance: few; CDR3nt: TGCGCCAGCAGCTTGGGGACAGGGAGGCATGAGCAGTTCTTC; CDR3aa: CASSLGTGRHEQFF
v_gene: TRBV10-3; d_gene: NA; j_gene: TRBJ2-3; abundance: NA; CDR3nt: TGTGCCATCAGTGTTTCAGCGCTCGATAGCACAGATACGCAGTATTTT; CDR3aa: CAISVSALDSTDTQYF
v_gene: TRBV7-2; d_gene: TRBD2; j_gene: TRBJ2-3; abundance: few; CDR3nt: TGTGCCAGCAGCTTACGTCTGGGGGGGTCCACAGATACGCAGTATTTT; CDR3aa: CASSLRLGGSTDTQYF
v_gene: TRBV12-3/TRBV12-4; d_gene: NA; j_gene: TRBJ1-6; abundance: NA; CDR3nt: TGTGCCAGCAGGCAGGGATGGAATTCACCCCTCCACTTT; CDR3aa: CASRQGWNSPLHF
v_gene: TRBV3-1; d_gene: NA; j_gene: TRBJ1-3; abundance: NA; CDR3nt: TGTGCCAGCAGCCAAGAACGCGGGGCTGGAAACACCATATATTTT; CDR3aa: CASSQERGAGNTIYF
v_gene: TRBV6-2/TRBV6-3; d_gene: NA; j_gene: TRBJ2-5; abundance: NA; CDR3nt: TGTGCCAGCAGTTACGGCGCGGCCAGGGGAAGGGAGACCCAGTACTTC; CDR3aa: CASSYGAARGRETQYF
v_gene: TRBV10-2; d_gene: NA; j_gene: TRBJ2-7; abundance: few; CDR3nt: TGCGCCAGCAGTGAGTCCGCGGGACCCTACGAGCAGTACTTC; CDR3aa: CASSESAGPYEQYF
v_gene: TRBV6-6; d_gene: NA; j_gene: TRBJ2-3; abundance: few; CDR3nt: TGTGCCAGCAGGGCGACAGCGTTAGTTAGCACAGATACGCAGTATTTT; CDR3aa: CASRATALVSTDTQYF
v_gene: TRBV6-1; d_gene: TRBD1; j_gene: TRBJ2-4; abundance: NA; CDR3nt: TGTGCCAGCAGTGAATCAGGGGGCATTCAGTACTTC; CDR3aa: CASSESGGIQYF
v_gene: TRBV29-1; d_gene: TRBD2; j_gene: TRBJ2-3; abundance: NA; CDR3nt: TGCAGCGTCACACCTTCTAGCGGAGCCACAGATACGCAGTATTTT; CDR3aa: CSVTPSSGATDTQYF
v_gene: TRBV11-1; d_gene: NA; j_gene: TRBJ1-1; abundance: NA; CDR3nt: TGTGCCAGCAGCTTGGGCTACGGGGGCGGCACTGAAGCTTTCTTT; CDR3aa: CASSLGYGGGTEAFF
v_gene: TRBV20-1; d_gene: NA; j_gene: TRBJ2-4; abundance: few; CDR3nt: TGCAGTGCTAGAGAGCACAGGGGGGGAGACATTCAGTACTTC; CDR3aa: CSAREHRGGDIQYF
v_gene: TRBV9; d_gene: NA; j_gene: TRBJ2-1; abundance: NA; CDR3nt: TGTGCCAGCAGCGCCATGGGCAATGAGCAGTTCTTC; CDR3aa: CASSAMGNEQFF
v_gene: TRBV10-1; d_gene: TRBD1; j_gene: TRBJ1-4; abundance: NA; CDR3nt: TGCGCCAGCAGAGGATCCGGGACAGCAGATGAAAAACTGTTTTTT; CDR3aa: CASRGSGTADEKLFF
v_gene: TRBV5-1; d_gene: NA; j_gene: TRBJ2-1; abundance: few; CDR3nt: TGCGCCAGCAGCTGGCGGGCTGAGCAGTTCTTC; CDR3aa: CASSWRAEQFF
v_gene: TRBV6-5; d_gene: NA; j_gene: TRBJ2-2; abundance: few; CDR3nt: TGTGCCAGCAGTCAGCAGGGGATTGGCGGGGAGCTGTTTTTT; CDR3aa: CASSQQGIGGELFF
v_gene: TRBV12-3/TRBV12-4; d_gene: TRBD1; j_gene: TRBJ1-2; abundance: NA; CDR3nt: TGTGCCAGCAGGGGAGACAGGGACTATGGCTACACCTTC; CDR3aa: CASRGDRDYGYTF
v_gene: TRBV9; d_gene: NA; j_gene: TRBJ2-7; abundance: NA; CDR3nt: TGTGCCAGCAGCGTAGGCCCAACGAGCGAGCAGTACTTC; CDR3aa: CASSVGPTSEQYF
v_gene: TRBV6-5; d_gene: NA; j_gene: TRBJ2-1; abundance: NA; CDR3nt: TGTGCCAGCAGCACCCGGGTTTTTTCTTACAATGAGCAGTTCTTC; CDR3aa: CASSTRVFSYNEQFF
v_gene: TRBV7-8; d_gene: NA; j_gene: TRBJ1-1; abundance: NA; CDR3nt: TGTGCCAGCAGCCGAATCGGGGGACCGAACACTGAAGCTTTCTTT; CDR3aa: CASSRIGGPNTEAFF
v_gene: TRBV2; d_gene: NA; j_gene: TRBJ2-5; abundance: NA; CDR3nt: TGTGCCAGCATTGAAGGGGAAGAGACCCAGTACTTC; CDR3aa: CASIEGEETQYF
v_gene: TRBV24-1; d_gene: TRBD2; j_gene: TRBJ2-1; abundance: NA; CDR3nt: TGTGCCACCAGTGAAGCGGGACTAGCGGGGGCCGCACAATACAATGAGCAGTTCTTC; CDR3aa: CATSEAGLAGAAQYNEQFF
v_gene: TRBV27; d_gene: NA; j_gene: TRBJ2-3; abundance: NA; CDR3nt: TGTGCCAGCAGTTGGGGGACTAGCACAGATACGCAGTATTTT; CDR3aa: CASSWGTSTDTQYF
v_gene: TRBV4-3; d_gene: TRBD1; j_gene: TRBJ1-1; abundance: NA; CDR3nt: TGCGCCAGCAGCCAACCGGGACAGAGCACTGAAGCTTTCTTT; CDR3aa: CASSQPGQSTEAFF
v_gene: TRBV5-1; d_gene: NA; j_gene: TRBJ1-2; abundance: NA; CDR3nt: TGCGCCAGCAGCTCGAGGACGTCATATGGCTACACCTTC; CDR3aa: CASSSRTSYGYTF
v_gene: TRBV2; d_gene: NA; j_gene: TRBJ2-1; abundance: NA; CDR3nt: TGTGCCAGCGGTGTTGGCGGTTCCTACAATGAGCAGTTCTTC; CDR3aa: CASGVGGSYNEQFF
v_gene: TRBV5-1; d_gene: NA; j_gene: TRBJ2-5; abundance: NA; CDR3nt: TGCGCCAGCAGCCCCAGGGGACTATTCCAAGAGACCCAGTACTTC; CDR3aa: CASSPRGLFQETQYF
v_gene: TRBV7-2; d_gene: TRBD1; j_gene: TRBJ2-7; abundance: NA; CDR3nt: TGTGCCAGCAGCCCCAAGAGGGGACAGGGTTCCTACGAGCAGTACTTC; CDR3aa: CASSPKRGQGSYEQYF
v_gene: TRBV5-1; d_gene: NA; j_gene: TRBJ2-7; abundance: NA; CDR3nt: TGCGCCAGCAGCTTAAAGGGAGGAGCCGAGCAGTACTTC; CDR3aa: CASSLKGGAEQYF
v_gene: TRBV29-1; d_gene: NA; j_gene: TRBJ2-3; abundance: NA; CDR3nt: TGCAGCGTTGAACTGGGGGCCACAGATACGCAGTATTTT; CDR3aa: CSVELGATDTQYF
v_gene: TRBV3-1; d_gene: NA; j_gene: TRBJ2-1; abundance: few; CDR3nt: TGTGCCAGCAGCCAGAGGACGGTAAAGCAGTTCTTC; CDR3aa: CASSQRTVKQFF
v_gene: TRBV3-1; d_gene: TRBD1; j_gene: TRBJ2-6; abundance: few; CDR3nt: TGTGCCAGCAGCCTTAGACAGGGAAGTTACTCTGGGGCCAACGTCCTGACTTTC; CDR3aa: CASSLRQGSYSGANVLTF
v_gene: TRBV20-1; d_gene: TRBD2; j_gene: TRBJ2-2; abundance: few; CDR3nt: TGCAGTGCGCCCAATAGCGGGGGGGCCGGCACCGGGGAGCTGTTTTTT; CDR3aa: CSAPNSGGAGTGELFF
v_gene: TRBV5-1; d_gene: NA; j_gene: TRBJ2-1; abundance: NA; CDR3nt: TGCGCCAGCAGCATAGGGGCTTATAATGAGCGGTTCTTC; CDR3aa: CASSIGAYNERFF
v_gene: TRBV11-2; d_gene: NA; j_gene: TRBJ2-5; abundance: few; CDR3nt: TGTGCCAGCAGCTTGGGTAAAGTGGGGATCCAAGAGACCCAGTACTTC; CDR3aa: CASSLGKVGIQETQYF
v_gene: TRBV10-3; d_gene: NA; j_gene: TRBJ1-2; abundance: NA; CDR3nt: TGTGCCATCAGTGAGAGCGCCTTCGGGGAATATGGCTACACCTTC; CDR3aa: CAISESAFGEYGYTF
v_gene: TRBV7-9; d_gene: TRBD2; j_gene: TRBJ2-1; abundance: NA; CDR3nt: TGTGCCAGCAGCTCTGTAGCGGGAGGGCCCCATGAGCAGTTCTTC; CDR3aa: CASSSVAGGPHEQFF
v_gene: TRBV7-9; d_gene: NA; j_gene: TRBJ2-1; abundance: NA; CDR3nt: TGTGCCAGCAGCTTAGGTCAGATGGGAGCCCATTACAATGAGCAGTTCTTC; CDR3aa: CASSLGQMGAHYNEQFF
v_gene: TRBV5-6; d_gene: NA; j_gene: TRBJ2-5; abundance: NA; CDR3nt: TGTGCCAGCAGCTTCGCGGTCGAGGAGACCCAGTACTTC; CDR3aa: CASSFAVEETQYF
v_gene: TRBV28; d_gene: TRBD1; j_gene: TRBJ1-1; abundance: NA; CDR3nt: TGTGCCAGCAGCTCCGGGACAGGGGAAACTGAAGCTTTCTTT; CDR3aa: CASSSGTGETEAFF
v_gene: TRBV12-3/TRBV12-4; d_gene: NA; j_gene: TRBJ2-3; abundance: NA; CDR3nt: TGTGCCAGCAGTTTTAGTTCGGACTCTAGCACAGATACGCAGTATTTT; CDR3aa: CASSFSSDSSTDTQYF
v_gene: TRBV27; d_gene: NA; j_gene: TRBJ1-5; abundance: NA; CDR3nt: TGTGCCAGCATCTTGGGGGGGCGCCCGGGAAGCAATCAGCCCCAGCATTTT; CDR3aa: CASILGGRPGSNQPQHF
v_gene: TRBV7-2; d_gene: NA; j_gene: TRBJ1-2; abundance: NA; CDR3nt: TGTGCCAGCAGCGCCTGGACGACGGATACTAACTATGGCTACACCTTC; CDR3aa: CASSAWTTDTNYGYTF
v_gene: TRBV4-3; d_gene: NA; j_gene: TRBJ2-1; abundance: once; CDR3nt: TGCGCCAGCAGCCAAGATGAGTATGAGCAGTTCTTC; CDR3aa: CASSQDEYEQFF